The TCR beta chain described here comes from a study of cytomegalovirus exposure and HLA in healthy donors. The V gene's germline CDR1 is MNHEY and CDR2 SVGAGI. The V gene lost 7 bases and the J gene lost 6 bases, with 7 bases spanning the gap. There are 11 residues in the CDR3. The protocol was immunoSEQ multiplex PCR, while the TCRdb copy is restricted to in-frame clones and leaves out a portion. The sample shows 150,000 to 200,000 clones, around 85% of them seen only once. Whole-study findings and limits: The classifier was said to identify cytomegalovirus status with high specificity and sensitivity. Despite most TCR sequences being rare, some public TCRs occurred in many donors. A few chains linked to CMV were shown in vitro to be specific for CMV antigens.

This clone appeared once. Its antigen remains unidentified. The V gene is TRBV6-5, the J gene TRBJ2-1; D is unresolved. The specimen sequenced was PBMCs. This receptor was taken from a woman aged 25 to 39 in good health and CMV-seronegative. The CDR3 DNA follows: TGTGCCAGCAAGACAAGCAATGAGCAGTTCTTC. Its protein is CASKTSNEQFF.